Below, 27 T cell receptor beta chains from the same sample are listed, as sequenced in a study of T-cell memory formation after mild COVID-19. TCRdb fed the 5' RACE reads into MiXCR, producing one record per CDR3 protein. The table shows hundreds of thousands of distinct CDR3 sequences, with about 20% occurring only once. The sequenced material came from PBMCs or a T cell subset sorted from them (not recorded which). These receptor sequences come from an adult woman who had mild COVID-19 (a few samples of this study predate the infection). Cell type and time point are not known.

The rearrangement uses TRBV20-1 and TRBJ2-1, with TRBD2 as a possible D gene (6 bases). Trimming took off 0 bases at V and 5 bases at J, with 14 bases between the two ends. Germline CDR1 is DFQATT and CDR2 is SNEGSKA (reference sequence). The CDR3 sequence is 15 residues long. CDR3 sequence reads: CSARDPSDHDNEQFF. The CDR3 DNA reads as TGCAGTGCTAGAGATCCTAGCGACCATGACAATGAGCAGTTCTTC.

The V gene is TRBV2, the J gene TRBJ1-1; possible D gene TRBD1, 6 bases. The germline V gene has CDR1 SNHLY and CDR2 FYNNEI. The CDR3 is 13 residues long. The ends were cut back, 5 bases at V and 6 bases at J, with 13 bases in the middle. The DNA of the CDR3 is TGTGCCAGCAGTAGGGGGATGGCCGCTGAAGCTTTCTTT. Translated: CASSRGMAAEAFF.

This clonotype was observed a handful of times. The chain has TRBV6-2 or TRBV6-3 and TRBJ2-1, with D possibly TRBD1 on 6 matching bases. Germline V gene lookup returns CDR1 MNHEY and CDR2 SVGEGT. The CDR3 length is 14 residues. V was clipped by 6 bases and J by 0 bases, with 9 bases between them. The CDR3 loop is CASRDSTSYNEQFF. The CDR3, as DNA: TGTGCCAGCAGGGACAGTACCTCCTACAATGAGCAGTTCTTC.

The rearrangement links TRBV5-6 to TRBJ2-5, with 12 bases identical to TRBD2. This CDR3 contains 18 residues. Per the germline V gene, CDR1 is SGHDT and CDR2 is YYEEEE. J gave up 9 bases and V 4 bases, and 19 bases lay outside the gene matches. The CDR3 loop is CASSPRRKTSGGSVPQYF. CDR3 nucleotide sequence: TGTGCCAGCAGCCCCCGGAGAAAGACTAGCGGGGGCAGCGTGCCCCAGTACTTC.

This sequence joins TRBV20-1 and TRBJ2-7; D assignment may be TRBD1 or TRBD2 (5 bases each). CDR3 length: 12 residues. V lost 0 bases and J lost 7, with 10 bases in between. The V gene's germline CDR1 is DFQATT and CDR2 SNEGSKA (reference sequence). CDR3 bases: TGCAGTGCTAGAGAGGGGGAAGGGGAGCAGTACTTC. Its translation is CSAREGEGEQYF.

This clonotype was seen more than once but under ten times. J is TRBJ1-2 and V is TRBV6-6, with D unclear. Germline CDR1 MNHNY, CDR2 SVGAGI (reference sequence). V was clipped by 2 bases and J by 1 base, with 8 bases between them. There are 14 residues in the CDR3. The CDR3 nucleotides are TGTGCCAGCAGTTACGGAGCAGATAACTATGGCTACACCTTC. Translation gives CASSYGADNYGYTF.

This clonotype has a handful of counts. The CDR3 bases are TGTGCCAGCAGTTTCTCCCTGGTCGGACAGAACACTGAAGCTTTCTTT. This gives the protein CASSFSLVGQNTEAFF. The rearrangement uses TRBV12-3 or TRBV12-4 and TRBJ1-1; a weak D match, TRBD1 (5 bases). The CDR3 sequence is 16 residues long. Trimming stripped 3 bases from V and 1 base from J, with 15 bases between.

The chain recombines TRBV7-3 with TRBJ1-2; D gene ambiguous. The CDR3 runs 13 residues. The germline V gene has CDR1 SGHTA and CDR2 FQGTGA. V was trimmed by 5 bases and J by 7 bases, leaving 14 bases between them. The CDR3, as DNA: TGTGCCAGCAGCGAAGATCCCCGGCGTGGCTACACCTTC. Protein product: CASSEDPRRGYTF.

Only a few counts were recorded for this clonotype. CDR3 in amino acids: CASSHTGTDNEQFF. The CDR3 DNA follows: TGTGCCAGCAGCCACACCGGGACAGACAATGAGCAGTTCTTC. The chain joins TRBV4-2 to TRBJ2-1, with 7 bases identical to TRBD1. Germline trimming cut 3 bases from V and 5 bases from J; bases unmatched to any gene: 4. CDR1 is LGHNA and CDR2 is YNFKEQ in the germline V gene. This CDR3 comprises 14 residues.

This clonotype occurred a few times. This rearrangement joins TRBV18 to TRBJ2-7; the D gene is possibly TRBD2 (5 bases). This CDR3 is built from 15 residues. Looked up from germline, CDR1 is KGHSH and CDR2 is LQKENI. Trimming took 5 bases from V and 5 from J, leaving 19 bases between them. The CDR3, as DNA: TGTGCCAGCTCAAGACTCGACGGTTACGGGGACGAGCAGTACTTC. This gives the protein CASSRLDGYGDEQYF.

The CDR3 DNA is TGTGCCAGCAGTTACTCGCCAAGAACTGGAGAGACCCAGTACTTC. Translated: CASSYSPRTGETQYF. The V call is TRBV6-6, the J call TRBJ2-5; D ambiguous. Trimming left V 0 bases short and J 4 bases short, with 12 bases between. Germline V gives CDR1 MNHNY, CDR2 SVGAGI (reference sequence). CDR3 length: 15 residues.

CDR3 region: CASSPQAGGLTGELFF. The CDR3 DNA follows: TGTGCCAGCAGTCCCCAAGCGGGAGGTTTGACCGGGGAGCTGTTTTTT. This sequence joins TRBV12-3 or TRBV12-4 and TRBJ2-2; 9 nucleotides match TRBD2. The V and J ends lost 5 bases and 5 bases, in that order; junction bases with no gene match: 9. The CDR3 is 16 amino acids.

Only a few counts were recorded for this clonotype. The chain employs TRBV27 and TRBJ1-4; maybe TRBD1 (5 bases). CDR3 length: 14 amino acids. CDR1 MNHEY and CDR2 SMNVEV come from the germline V gene (reference sequence). Between the trimmed V and J ends, which lost 4 bases and 8 bases, there was a span of 14 bases. The CDR3 protein is CASSSGTPAEKLFF. The DNA for the CDR3 is TGTGCCAGCAGTTCCGGGACGCCGGCCGAAAAACTGTTTTTT.

The J gene is TRBJ2-2, the V gene TRBV7-2; the D is unclear. The CDR3 totals 15 residues. Trimming shortened V by 1 base and J by 4 bases, and 10 bases separated the two germline ends. Germline assignment: CDR1 SGHTA and CDR2 FQGNSA. CDR3 sequence reads: CASSLGPVGTGELFF. CDR3 nucleotides: TGTGCCAGCAGCTTAGGGCCCGTCGGCACCGGGGAGCTGTTTTTT.

The chain has TRBV7-2 and TRBJ2-1, with D perhaps matching TRBD2 (5 bases). The CDR3 has 14 amino acids. V dropped 0 bases and J dropped 6 bases, with 9 bases sitting between them. Germline CDR1 and CDR2: SGHTA and FQGNSA. The CDR3 sequence: CASSLASLANEQFF. The CDR3 DNA reads TGTGCCAGCAGCTTAGCAAGTCTAGCCAATGAGCAGTTCTTC.

This clonotype showed up just a few times. The chain joins TRBV6-6 to TRBJ2-5, with D possibly TRBD2 on 7 matching bases. The germline V and J ends were trimmed by 0 bases and 4 bases, with 15 bases remaining between them. Germline loops: CDR1 MNHNY, CDR2 SVGAGI (reference sequence). This CDR3 region has 16 residues. The CDR3 region is CASSYSTGGRRETQYF. The CDR3 bases are TGTGCCAGCAGTTACTCGACCGGGGGGCGTCGAGAGACCCAGTACTTC.

This clonotype occurred a few times. The chain carries TRBV7-8 and TRBJ2-3, with 14 nucleotides matching TRBD2. The CDR3 is 17 amino acids. Trimming at V came to 5 bases and at J to 1 base, leaving 5 bases not matched to a gene. Germline assignment: CDR1 SGHVS and CDR2 FQNEAQ. The CDR3 bases are TGTGCCAGCAGCCGCACGGGACTAGCGGGAGGCACAGATACGCAGTATTTT. It encodes CASSRTGLAGGTDTQYF.

The rearrangement uses TRBV11-2 and TRBJ2-3, with D possibly being TRBD2 (6 bases). The CDR3 spans 13 residues. Trimming took off 7 bases at V and 3 bases at J, with 11 bases between the two ends. The germline CDR1 and CDR2 sequences are SGHAT and FQNNGV. The CDR3 here is CASTPGGTDTQYF. Written as DNA, the CDR3 is TGTGCCAGCACCCCCGGGGGAACAGATACGCAGTATTTT.

The chain carries TRBV12-3 or TRBV12-4 and TRBJ2-7; D is undetermined. Trimming removed 5 bases from V and 0 bases from J, with 11 bases in between. The CDR3 contains 14 residues. CDR3 sequence (DNA): TGTGCCAGCAGTGGAGAGATTGGCTCCTACGAGCAGTACTTC. Its translation: CASSGEIGSYEQYF.

This clonotype turned up a few times. The chain links TRBV20-1 to TRBJ2-5, with TRBD2 matching 8 bases. Germline assignment: CDR1 DFQATT and CDR2 SNEGSKA (reference sequence). The CDR3 runs 15 residues. The ends lost 5 bases at V and 2 bases at J; junction bases unmatched: 10. The CDR3 loop is CSALRLAGSQETQYF. The CDR3 coding sequence is TGCAGTGCTCTCCGATTAGCGGGATCACAAGAGACCCAGTACTTC.

A single count supports this clonotype. The chain combines TRBV11-2 with TRBJ2-7, with a weak D call TRBD2 (6 bases). Germline V CDR1 and CDR2: SGHAT, FQNNGV. The V gene lost 0 bases and the J gene lost 3 bases, with 9 bases spanning the gap. The CDR3 is made up of 14 amino acids. The CDR3 spells CASSLDLGGYEQYF. The CDR3 DNA reads TGTGCCAGCAGCTTAGATCTCGGGGGCTACGAGCAGTACTTC.

There are a few counts of this clonotype. The chain is built from TRBV12-3 or TRBV12-4 and TRBJ2-5; D unresolved. Trimming stripped 6 bases from V and 8 bases from J, with 13 bases between. The CDR3 sequence is 12 residues long. CDR3 in amino acids: CASSAVKLTQYF. The CDR3 coding sequence is TGTGCCAGCAGCGCTGTGAAACTAACCCAGTACTTC.

V is TRBV5-1 and J is TRBJ2-3; perhaps D is TRBD1 or TRBD2 (5 bases each). The CDR3 has 14 residues. The germline V gene has CDR1 SGHRS and CDR2 YFSETQ. V was pared by 1 base and J by 6 bases, with 12 bases between. CDR3 in amino acids: CASSLIGAADTQYF. DNA for the CDR3: TGCGCCAGCAGCTTGATCGGGGCTGCCGATACGCAGTATTTT.

V and J are TRBV12-3 or TRBV12-4 and TRBJ1-5; 7 bases align to TRBD1. The CDR3 runs to 15 residues. V shed 6 bases and J 4 bases; nucleotides not matched to a gene: 9. CDR3 protein: CASSPGQTWNQPQHF. The DNA of the CDR3 is TGTGCCAGCAGCCCGGGACAGACGTGGAATCAGCCCCAGCATTTT.

The chain recombines TRBV30 with TRBJ1-3; D ambiguous. CDR1 is GTSNPN, CDR2 SVGIG, per germline (reference sequence). The CDR3 totals 15 residues. Trimming took 2 bases from V and 0 from J, leaving 11 bases between them. Here the CDR3 reads CAWSPYRYSGNTIYF. CDR3 nucleotide sequence: TGTGCCTGGAGTCCCTACAGATACTCTGGAAACACCATATATTTT.

This clonotype was counted a few times. This rearrangement joins TRBV29-1 to TRBJ2-3; D call uncertain. Germline V gene sequence: CDR1 SQVTM, CDR2 ANQGSEA. V lost 4 bases, J lost 3 bases, and 5 bases lay in between. There are 11 residues in the CDR3. This chain's CDR3 is CSVAKTDTQYF. The CDR3 coding sequence is TGCAGCGTTGCCAAGACAGATACGCAGTATTTT.

The chain employs TRBV7-2 and TRBJ2-5; 11 nucleotides line up with TRBD1. CDR1 and CDR2 (germline): SGHTA, FQGNSA. V trimming: 5 bases; J trimming: 1 base; junction bases outside the gene matches: 6. The CDR3 has 16 residues. In DNA, the CDR3 is TGTGCCAGCAGCATTAGGGGGACAGGGGGCCAAGAGACCCAGTACTTC. As protein: CASSIRGTGGQETQYF.